Below, 16 T cell receptor beta chains from the same sample are listed, as sequenced in a study of early T cells in non-severe SARS-CoV-2 infection. Via MiXCR, TCRdb re-called the 5' RACE reads, giving one row per CDR3 protein. This sample has tens of thousands of distinct CDR3 sequences; 13% occur once, and the top ten carry approximately 4.6%. Sample: whole blood. The source of these receptors is an adult who was a healthcare worker with PCR-confirmed SARS-CoV-2 infection or an uninfected control (not recorded which).

The chain uses TRBV18 and TRBJ1-1, with 8 bases lining up with TRBD1. V shed 2 bases, J shed 6 bases, and the junction held 8 bases outside the gene matches. The CDR3 has 15 amino acids. In germline, CDR1 is KGHSH, CDR2 LQKENI. The DNA of the CDR3 is TGTGCCAGCTCACCAGAATCAGGGGGCTTCGCTGAAGCTTTCTTT. It specifies CASSPESGGFAEAFF.

This clonotype occurred many times. The chain recombines TRBV5-1 with TRBJ2-1; D gene ambiguous. This CDR3 spans 15 amino acids. The V gene lost 0 bases and the J gene lost 0 bases, with 7 bases spanning the gap. Germline V lookup: CDR1 SGHRS, CDR2 YFSETQ. CDR3 region: CASSLDGDSYNEQFF. The CDR3 region has the DNA TGCGCCAGCAGCTTGGATGGGGACTCCTACAATGAGCAGTTCTTC.

This clonotype was observed many times. One junction end does not reproduce the germline sequence, and a read error may be involved. The chain links TRBV6-5 to TRBJ1-3; unclear D gene. Germline V lookup: CDR1 MNHEY, CDR2 SVGAGI. There are 16 residues in the CDR3. This chain's CDR3 is CASYSRWEPSENTIYF. For the CDR3, the DNA is TGTGCCAGCTACTCCAGATGGGAGCCTTCTGAAAACACCATATATTTT.

This clonotype was observed at least ten times. The V gene is TRBV3-1, the J gene TRBJ2-4, with D perhaps matching TRBD1 or TRBD2 (6 bases each). The CDR3 runs to 15 residues. CDR1 and CDR2 (germline): LGHDT, YNNKEL (reference sequence). Trimming left V 1 base short and J 7 bases short, with 14 bases between. In DNA, the CDR3 is TGTGCCAGCAGCCAAGTGAGGGGGGCCCGGAACATTCAGTACTTC. Translation gives CASSQVRGARNIQYF.

This clonotype came up a few times. The CDR3 nucleotides are TGCGCCAGCAGCCAAGGCCCGGACTGGAGGGGGAAAGATACGCAGTATTTT. Translated, it gives CASSQGPDWRGKDTQYF. The chain is built from TRBV4-3 and TRBJ2-3; D is perhaps TRBD1 or TRBD2 (6 bases each). Germline lookup yields CDR1 LGHNA and CDR2 YSLEER. The CDR3 is made up of 17 amino acids. V was clipped by 1 base and J by 5 bases, with 19 bases between them.

This clonotype was detected ten times or more. This chain connects TRBV27 to TRBJ2-5, with 9 positions matching TRBD1. This CDR3 is built from 15 residues. The germline V gene has CDR1 MNHEY and CDR2 SMNVEV (reference sequence). V gave up 2 bases and J gave up 4 bases; unmatched junction bases: 5. The DNA of the CDR3 is TGTGCCAGCAGTTTAACAGGGGGCCTAGGAGAGACCCAGTACTTC. Residues: CASSLTGGLGETQYF.

This clonotype was picked up many times. The gene calls are TRBV6-2 or TRBV6-3 and TRBJ1-5; 9 nucleotides line up with TRBD1. The J segment lost 5 bases and the V segment lost 4 bases, leaving 6 bases of the junction unmatched. Germline V gene sequence: CDR1 MNHEY, CDR2 SVGEGT. CDR3 length: 15 residues. For the CDR3, the DNA is TGTGCCAGCAGTTTCCGGGACAGGGAGGATCAGCCCCAGCATTTT. Translated, it gives CASSFRDREDQPQHF.

In this sample, this clonotype turned up many times. The rearrangement links TRBV6-5 to TRBJ2-3, with 8 bases matching TRBD1. CDR1 MNHEY and CDR2 SVGAGI come from the germline V gene. The CDR3 is 14 amino acids. The V gene end was trimmed by 7 bases and the J gene end by 0 bases; junction bases not matched to a gene: 3. The CDR3, as DNA: TGTGCCAGCAAAACAGGGGGAAGCACAGATACGCAGTATTTT. It codes for CASKTGGSTDTQYF.

This clonotype was counted at least ten times. The CDR3 nucleotides read TGTGCCAGCAGTCCAACCTCGTCCAGGGACTACACCTTC. Encoded protein: CASSPTSSRDYTF. V gene TRBV12-3 or TRBV12-4 combines with J gene TRBJ1-2, with D perhaps TRBD1 (5 bases). This CDR3 comprises 13 residues. Between the trimmed V and J ends, which lost 5 bases and 10 bases, there was a span of 17 bases.

This clonotype has at least ten counts. The rearrangement joins TRBV4-1 to TRBJ2-2; no firm D call. Trimming removed 0 bases from V and 6 bases from J, with 17 bases in between. This CDR3 comprises 17 residues. CDR1 is MGHRA and CDR2 is YSYEKL in the germline V gene. CDR3 protein: CASSQDWGNSGSGELFF. The CDR3 nucleotides are TGCGCCAGCAGCCAAGATTGGGGTAACAGTGGCTCCGGGGAGCTGTTTTTT.

The table lists this clonotype with many counts. This sequence joins TRBV5-1 and TRBJ1-1; TRBD1 might be the D (5 bases). The germline V and J ends were trimmed by 1 base and 1 base, with 14 bases remaining between them. Germline V gene data show CDR1 as SGHRS and CDR2 as YFSETQ. The CDR3 totals 16 residues. The CDR3 DNA sequence: TGCGCCAGCAGCTTGAGTTACGGGGCCCCGAACACTGAAGCTTTCTTT. Amino acid sequence: CASSLSYGAPNTEAFF.

At least ten counts were recorded for this clonotype. V usage is TRBV15 and J usage is TRBJ1-1, with D maybe TRBD1 (6 bases). CDR3 size: 12 residues. Trimming removed 1 base from V and 7 bases from J, with 7 bases in between. Germline V lookup: CDR1 LNHNV, CDR2 YYDKDF (reference sequence). DNA for the CDR3: TGTGCCACCAGCAGAGTAGGGGGTGAAGCTTTCTTT. This translates into CATSRVGGEAFF.

This clonotype occurred a few times. The V and J genes are TRBV10-3 and TRBJ2-7; D uncertain. The CDR3 covers 14 residues. The V end lost 0 bases, the J end lost 2 bases, and 8 bases lay between the germline ends. The germline gives CDR1 ENHRY, CDR2 SYGVKD. CDR3 loop: CAISESDFTYEQYF. The CDR3 DNA sequence: TGTGCCATCAGTGAGTCCGACTTTACCTACGAGCAGTACTTC.

This clonotype was observed many times. This chain links TRBV7-9 with TRBJ2-1; 8 positions agree with TRBD1. The ends lost 5 bases at V and 0 bases at J; junction bases unmatched: 3. The CDR3 covers 15 residues. The germline V gene has CDR1 SEHNR and CDR2 FQNEAQ (reference sequence). CDR3: CASSPDRGSYNEQFF. The CDR3 DNA follows: TGTGCCAGCAGCCCCGACAGGGGCTCCTACAATGAGCAGTTCTTC.

This clonotype was seen more than once but under ten times. This chain uses TRBV6-6 with TRBJ2-7; no clear D gene. The CDR3 consists of 13 residues. Germline CDR1 reads MNHNY; CDR2 reads SVGAGI (reference sequence). V was cut by 0 bases and J by 5 bases, with 8 bases left in between. Here the CDR3 reads CASSYSPRDEQYF. In DNA, the CDR3 is TGTGCCAGCAGTTACTCGCCCCGGGACGAGCAGTACTTC.

Many counts were recorded for this clonotype. The chain joins TRBV5-6 to TRBJ2-3, with unresolved D. The germline V gene has CDR1 SGHDT and CDR2 YYEEEE. Trimming pared 4 bases from V and 4 bases from J, leaving 10 bases between. CDR3 size: 13 residues. This chain's CDR3 is CASSPRVSDTQYF. CDR3 nucleotide sequence: TGTGCCAGCAGCCCCCGGGTGTCAGATACGCAGTATTTT. Filled out from reference TRBV5-6 and TRBJ2-3, the complete variable domain reads DAGVTQSPTHLIKTRGQQVTLRCSPKSGHDTVSWYQQALGQGPQFIFQYYEEEERQRGNFPDRFSGHQFPNYSSELNVNALLLGDSALYLCASSPRVSDTQYFGPGTRLTVL.